Below, 7 T cell receptor beta chains from the same sample are listed, as sequenced in a study of lymphopenia after photon versus proton radiotherapy. Data came from immunoSEQ multiplex PCR; TCRdb stores just in-frame clones and leaves some out. The sample has 70,000 or so clones, just over 90% seen once. The source material was peripheral blood, sampled from a patient treated with photon-based radiotherapy. The receptors derive from a woman in her seventies with pancreatic cancer.

The chain employs TRBV7-3 and TRBJ1-1, with D possibly TRBD1 on 6 matching bases. The CDR3 extends over 15 amino acids. The germline V gene has CDR1 SGHTA and CDR2 FQGTGA. Trimming shortened V by 5 bases and J by 1 base, and 14 bases separated the two germline ends. CDR3 amino acids: CASSRTGQPNTEAFF. As DNA, the CDR3 is TGTGCCAGCAGCCGGACGGGACAACCGAACACTGAAGCTTTCTTT.

This clone was observed a handful of times. The chain links TRBV5-1 to TRBJ2-7; no clear D. Between the trimmed V and J ends, which lost 2 bases and 3 bases, there was a span of 3 bases. Germline V gives CDR1 SGHRS, CDR2 YFSETQ. This CDR3 has 11 amino acids. In nucleotides, the CDR3 is TGCGCCAGCAGCTTCGGCTACGAGCAGTACTTC. It codes for CASSFGYEQYF.

This chain links TRBV4-1 with TRBJ1-3; possible D gene TRBD1, 6 bases. From germline, CDR1 is MGHRA and CDR2 YSYEKL. Trimming removed 4 bases from V and 3 bases from J, with 10 bases in between. The CDR3 runs to 14 residues. Written as DNA, the CDR3 is TGCGCCAGCAGCCCCCAGGACAGTGGAAACACCATATATTTT. This gives the protein CASSPQDSGNTIYF.

The gene calls are TRBV5-1 and TRBJ1-5; D is undetermined. CDR3 length equals 15 residues. Germline V gives CDR1 SGHRS, CDR2 YFSETQ. Trimming removed 0 bases from V and 0 bases from J, with 7 bases in between. The CDR3 reads CASSLDGYSNQPQHF. For the CDR3, the DNA is TGCGCCAGCAGCTTGGACGGCTATAGCAATCAGCCCCAGCATTTT.

The J gene is TRBJ2-1, the V gene TRBV5-1; tentatively, D is TRBD2 (6 bases). CDR3 length equals 15 residues. Between the trimmed V and J ends, which lost 0 bases and 10 bases, there was a span of 17 bases. Germline V lookup: CDR1 SGHRS, CDR2 YFSETQ. CDR3 coding DNA: TGCGCCAGCAGCTTGGCCCCGTCTTCGGGAGTGGAGCAGTTCTTC. Protein sequence: CASSLAPSSGVEQFF.

The chain combines TRBV6-6 with TRBJ1-2; D possibly corresponds to TRBD1 (6 bases). Germline V CDR1 and CDR2: MNHNY, SVGAGI (reference sequence). V was trimmed by 5 bases and J by 10 bases, leaving 17 bases between them. The CDR3 is made up of 13 amino acids. The DNA for the CDR3 is TGTGCCAGCAGTGGAAACCAGGGGCGCGACTACACCTTC. Protein: CASSGNQGRDYTF.

The chain couples TRBV15 to TRBJ2-7; TRBD2 is a possible D gene (5 bases). V lost 0 bases and J lost 2, with 11 bases in between. Looked up from germline, CDR1 is LNHNV and CDR2 is YYDKDF (reference sequence). The CDR3 runs to 15 residues. CDR3: CATSRDPGSTYEQYF. CDR3 nucleotides: TGTGCCACCAGCAGAGACCCGGGGTCGACCTACGAGCAGTACTTC.